Following are 26 T cell receptor beta chains from one sample sequenced in a study of shared clonotypes between healthy human individuals. Some clones are missing from TCRdb's copy, which holds only in-frame ones; the method was immunoSEQ multiplex PCR. This sample has 2 million to 3 million clones; 93% occur once, and the top ten carry 0.36%. Input material: naive CD4+ T cells from PBMCs. Described subset: CD45RA+ positively selected. The receptor set was obtained from a man aged 18 to 35 in good health. Some clones in this sample may be carry-over from other donors' samples.

CDR3 coding DNA: TGTGCCAGCATCCTGGACAGGGCGGCTTATGGCTACACCTTC. Amino acids: CASILDRAAYGYTF. The chain is built from TRBV13 and TRBJ1-2; 8 positions agree with TRBD1. The CDR3 length is 14 residues. V was pared by 7 bases and J by 5 bases, with 9 bases of the junction left unmatched. Germline V gives CDR1 PRHDT, CDR2 FYEKMQ (reference sequence).

The CDR3 is CASSRYSGTNYGYTF. CDR3 bases: TGCGCCAGCAGCAGATATTCCGGGACCAACTATGGCTACACCTTC. The gene calls are TRBV5-1 and TRBJ1-2; D possibly corresponds to TRBD1 (5 bases). V was clipped by 4 bases and J by 2 bases, with 15 bases between them. The CDR3 runs 15 residues. The germline V gene has CDR1 SGHRS and CDR2 YFSETQ.

The chain carries TRBV7-2 and TRBJ2-7; TRBD1 aligns across 9 bases. The germline CDR1 and CDR2 sequences are SGHTA and FQGNSA. This CDR3 spans 15 amino acids. With V trimmed by 4 bases and J by 6 bases, 10 bases remained unmatched. The CDR3: CASSSPGQGRSEQYF. The CDR3 DNA follows: TGTGCCAGCAGCTCCCCGGGACAGGGTAGGTCCGAGCAGTACTTC.

This clone showed up just once. The chain joins TRBV11-2 to TRBJ2-1; the match to TRBD2 covers 9 bases. Germline loops: CDR1 SGHAT, CDR2 FQNNGV. Losses at the gene ends were 1 base for V and 7 bases for J; bases not matched to a gene: 8. The length of the CDR3 is 16 residues. CDR3 bases: TGTGCCAGCAGCTTAGTTCATAGCGGGAGAACGAATGAGCAGTTCTTC. Translated: CASSLVHSGRTNEQFF.

V gene TRBV7-9 combines with J gene TRBJ2-3; 10 nucleotides align to TRBD2. The CDR3 length is 14 residues. The V gene end was trimmed by 0 bases and the J gene end by 6 bases; junction bases not matched to a gene: 0. In germline, CDR1 is SEHNR, CDR2 FQNEAQ (reference sequence). Written as DNA, the CDR3 is TGTGCCAGCAGCTTAGCAGCGGGGGGGGATACGCAGTATTTT. It translates to CASSLAAGGDTQYF.

The chain joins TRBV27 to TRBJ1-1, with D maybe TRBD1 (5 bases). Trimming shortened V by 1 base and J by 4 bases, and 13 bases separated the two germline ends. The CDR3 covers 15 residues. The germline V gene encodes CDR1 MNHEY and CDR2 SMNVEV (reference sequence). The DNA of the CDR3 is TGTGCCAGCAGTTTATTCCAGGGAATTACCACTGAAGCTTTCTTT. Translating it yields CASSLFQGITTEAFF.

V gene TRBV29-1 combines with J gene TRBJ1-1; D not resolved. This CDR3 region has 14 residues. V was cut by 1 base and J by 5 bases, with 14 bases left in between. Germline CDR1 SQVTM, CDR2 ANQGSEA. The CDR3 DNA follows: TGCAGCGTTGAAGGAAGGTTAGAGAAAACTGAAGCTTTCTTT. Translated: CSVEGRLEKTEAFF. Full variable domain (remainder filled in from reference TRBV29-1 and TRBJ1-1): SAVISQKPSRDICQRGTSLTIQCQVDSQVTMMFWYRQQPGQSLTLIATANQGSEATYESGFVIDKFPISRPNLTFSTLTVSNMSPEDSSIYLCSVEGRLEKTEAFFGQGTRLTVV.

The chain employs TRBV19 and TRBJ2-7, with D perhaps given as TRBD1 or TRBD2 (6 bases each). The CDR3 sequence is 13 residues long. Germline V gene sequence: CDR1 LNHDA, CDR2 SQIVND (reference sequence). V was cut by 5 bases and J by 0 bases, with 8 bases left in between. The chain's CDR3 is CASSAGHSYEQYF. The CDR3 DNA is TGTGCCAGTAGTGCGGGACACTCCTACGAGCAGTACTTC.

This rearrangement joins TRBV7-9 to TRBJ2-7; D not certain. Germline V CDR1 and CDR2: SEHNR, FQNEAQ (reference sequence). Trimming took off 0 bases at V and 7 bases at J, with 16 bases between the two ends. The CDR3 is made up of 15 amino acids. The CDR3 loop is CASSLAPGWQSEQYF. CDR3 DNA sequence: TGTGCCAGCAGCTTAGCGCCTGGATGGCAGTCTGAGCAGTACTTC.

The V gene is TRBV7-9, the J gene TRBJ2-1, with D uncertain. Germline V lookup: CDR1 SEHNR, CDR2 FQNEAQ (reference sequence). The CDR3 has 19 amino acids. With 5 bases removed from V and 0 bases from J, the gap between germline ends came to 23 bases. CDR3: CASSPHPHITGSSYNEQFF. For the CDR3, the DNA is TGTGCCAGCAGCCCTCATCCCCACATAACCGGTAGCTCCTACAATGAGCAGTTCTTC.

Comments on this clone: Other DNA sequences in this sample translate to the same CDR3. V usage is TRBV5-1 and J usage is TRBJ2-7; D perhaps matches TRBD2 (6 bases). In germline, CDR1 is SGHRS, CDR2 YFSETQ. With 4 bases removed from V and 4 bases from J, the gap between germline ends came to 18 bases. The CDR3 is made up of 15 amino acids. CDR3 sequence reads: CASSPPRAGTYEQYF. The CDR3 DNA follows: TGCGCCAGCAGCCCCCCCCGGGCGGGGACTTACGAGCAGTACTTC.

The chain employs TRBV23-1 and TRBJ2-3, with a weak D call TRBD2 (6 bases). TRBV23-1 counts as an open reading frame of uncertain function. The CDR3 is 16 residues long. V shed 6 bases and J shed 0 bases, with 16 bases lying between them. The chain's CDR3 is CASRTKGGSSTDTQYF. The CDR3 nucleotides read TGCGCCAGCAGAACGAAGGGAGGCTCTAGCACAGATACGCAGTATTTT.

The V call is TRBV27, the J call TRBJ2-1; 13 bases are a match to TRBD2. With V trimmed by 7 bases and J by 6 bases, 9 bases remained unmatched. The germline V gene has CDR1 MNHEY and CDR2 SMNVEV (reference sequence). The CDR3 contains 16 residues. CDR3 residues: CASTGPGLAGSNEQFF. CDR3 DNA: TGTGCCAGCACCGGACCGGGACTAGCGGGATCCAATGAGCAGTTCTTC.

The chain employs TRBV20-1 and TRBJ2-2; 8 nucleotides agree with TRBD2. V lost 6 bases and J lost 15; bases outside the gene matches: 9. Germline V gene lookup returns CDR1 DFQATT and CDR2 SNEGSKA (reference sequence). The length of the CDR3 is 11 residues. In DNA, the CDR3 is TGCAGTGCGCCCGGGACTAGAGGGATGTTTTTT. Protein: CSAPGTRGMFF.

The J gene is TRBJ2-7, the V gene TRBV27; a possible D gene is TRBD1 (6 bases). CDR1 is MNHEY and CDR2 is SMNVEV in the germline V gene (reference sequence). V was pared by 6 bases and J by 3 bases, with 15 bases between. The CDR3 sequence is 14 residues long. The CDR3 sequence is CASRLRDTFYEQYF. DNA of the CDR3: TGTGCCAGCAGGCTCCGGGACACTTTCTACGAGCAGTACTTC.

This chain connects TRBV18 to TRBJ2-5; 8 bases are shared with TRBD1. Germline CDR1 is KGHSH and CDR2 is LQKENI. Trimming removed 3 bases from V and 2 bases from J; junction bases left unmatched: 8. This CDR3 contains 16 residues. The CDR3 DNA sequence: TGTGCCAGCTCACCTCCAGGGACAGGCCGGCAAGAGACCCAGTACTTC. This codes for CASSPPGTGRQETQYF.

This clone was seen a few times. This rearrangement joins TRBV7-9 to TRBJ1-1; D is unresolved. V was clipped by 2 bases and J by 5 bases, with 21 bases between them. From germline, CDR1 is SEHNR and CDR2 FQNEAQ (reference sequence). The CDR3 consists of 17 residues. The CDR3 here is CASSLRALLGRRTEAFF. The CDR3 DNA sequence: TGTGCCAGCAGCTTACGGGCGTTGCTAGGGCGTCGGACTGAAGCTTTCTTT.

This clone has only one observation. This chain connects TRBV19 to TRBJ1-2; 7 positions match TRBD1. Trimming cost V 4 bases and J 1 base; bases outside gene matches: 15. The CDR3 runs to 18 residues. In germline, CDR1 is LNHDA, CDR2 SQIVND (reference sequence). CDR3 coding DNA: TGTGCCAGTAGTACTACCGGGACAGCAAGTTCCTTTAACTATGGCTACACCTTC. The encoded protein is CASSTTGTASSFNYGYTF.

Worth noting for this clone: The junction differs from germline at one of its ends, possibly a read error. The V call is TRBV5-4, the J call TRBJ2-5, with 12 bases aligning to TRBD1. Germline loops: CDR1 SGHNT, CDR2 YYREEE (reference sequence). The CDR3 runs 13 residues. CDR3 amino acids: CASSNRDRGRKNF. Here the CDR3 DNA reads TGTGCCAGCAGCAACCGGGACAGGGGGCGGAAGAACTTC.

Only one count was recorded for this clone. The chain uses TRBV30 and TRBJ2-5; D unclear. Near its end, the DNA agrees better with TRBJ2-7, so the J call may be wrong. CDR3 length: 13 residues. The germline V gene has CDR1 GTSNPN and CDR2 SVGIG (reference sequence). The CDR3, as DNA: TGTGCCAGCTTAATCGGACCCCTTTACGAGCAGTACTTC. Translating it yields CASLIGPLYEQYF.

This rearrangement joins TRBV28 to TRBJ1-2, with a possible D match to TRBD1 (5 bases). The V end was cut by 2 bases, the J end by 8 bases, with 21 bases between. Germline V lookup: CDR1 MDHEN, CDR2 SYDVKM. The CDR3 runs to 16 residues. The CDR3 sequence: CASSLPVSAGLIGYTF. CDR3 DNA: TGTGCCAGCAGTTTACCCGTCTCGGCAGGGCTGATCGGCTACACCTTC.

Comment on this clone: Distinct nucleotide sequences in the sample also encode this CDR3. This chain uses TRBV7-3 with TRBJ1-2; TRBD1 aligns across 7 bases. V was clipped by 5 bases and J by 8 bases; unmatched bases: 8. Germline assignment: CDR1 SGHTA and CDR2 FQGTGA. The CDR3 runs 13 residues. This CDR3 is CASSRQGGGGYTF. As DNA, the CDR3 is TGTGCCAGCAGCCGTCAGGGAGGGGGCGGCTACACCTTC.

The chain couples TRBV7-8 to TRBJ1-1, with a weak D call TRBD1 (5 bases). The CDR3 has 14 amino acids. Germline V gene lookup returns CDR1 SGHVS and CDR2 FQNEAQ. Trimming cost V 4 bases and J 0 bases, with 9 bases left between them. The CDR3 reads CASSSKTVNTEAFF. As DNA, the CDR3 is TGTGCCAGCAGCTCCAAGACAGTGAACACTGAAGCTTTCTTT.

V is TRBV7-9 and J is TRBJ2-2; 9 positions match TRBD1. CDR3 length: 15 residues. Germline assignment: CDR1 SEHNR and CDR2 FQNEAQ (reference sequence). The V and J ends lost 6 bases and 4 bases, in that order; junction bases with no gene match: 6. This CDR3 is CASRGDRAGTGELFF. The CDR3 coding sequence is TGTGCCAGCAGAGGGGACAGGGCTGGCACCGGGGAGCTGTTTTTT.

V is TRBV5-1 and J is TRBJ1-3; 7 nucleotides agree with TRBD1. CDR3 length: 14 amino acids. In germline, CDR1 is SGHRS, CDR2 YFSETQ. V was pared by 4 bases and J by 6 bases, with 7 bases of the junction left unmatched. CDR3 nucleotides: TGCGCCAGCAGCCTACAGGACAGGTCAAACACCATATATTTT. This gives the protein CASSLQDRSNTIYF.

A word on this clone: This sample includes further DNA sequences coding for the same CDR3. CDR3 loop: CASSVGDSGNTIYF. CDR3 bases: TGTGCCAGCAGCGTCGGGGACTCTGGAAACACCATATATTTT. The genes are TRBV9 and TRBJ1-3; D gene ambiguous. CDR1 and CDR2 (germline): SGDLS, YYNGEE. The CDR3 has 14 amino acids. Trimming left V 2 bases short and J 0 bases short, with 6 bases between.